What follows are 14 T cell receptor beta chains derived from one specimen sequenced in a study of PD-L1 blockade in urothelial cancer. The time point was: peripheral blood 6 weeks after treatment start. Using immunoSEQ multiplex PCR, the repertoire was profiled, and TCRdb retains in-frame clones only, with some absent. The table lists about 76,000 clones, around 93% of them singletons, with 0.85% to 0.9% in the top ten. The sequencing used PBMCs, collected around atezolizumab (anti-PD-L1) treatment. These receptors all come from a woman older than 75 with urothelial cancer.

The chain carries TRBV2 and TRBJ1-2; 7 nucleotides line up with TRBD1. CDR1 and CDR2 (germline): SNHLY, FYNNEI. CDR3 length equals 19 residues. The V and J ends lost 2 bases and 2 bases, in that order; junction bases with no gene match: 17. CDR3: CASSETSSLGTATNYGYTF. For the CDR3, the DNA is TGTGCCAGCAGTGAAACCAGCTCCCTGGGGACAGCCACAAACTATGGCTACACCTTC.

This chain links TRBV2 with TRBJ2-5, with 9 bases that match TRBD1. The J segment lost 5 bases and the V segment lost 6 bases, leaving 7 bases of the junction unmatched. Germline loops: CDR1 SNHLY, CDR2 FYNNEI. The CDR3 has 14 amino acids. The CDR3 here is CASRTGGLKETQYF. The CDR3 nucleotides are TGTGCCAGCAGGACAGGGGGATTGAAGGAGACCCAGTACTTC.

The chain is built from TRBV7-9 and TRBJ2-7, with D maybe TRBD1 (7 bases). Germline lookup yields CDR1 SEHNR and CDR2 FQNEAQ (reference sequence). CDR3 length: 14 amino acids. V was cut by 4 bases and J by 2 bases, with 12 bases left in between. The CDR3 DNA follows: TGTGCCAGCAGCTGGGGGGACAGAGCCTACGAGCAGTACTTC. Its protein is CASSWGDRAYEQYF. The variable domain in full, completed from reference TRBV7-9 and TRBJ2-7, reads DTGVSQNPRHKITKRGQNVTFRCDPISEHNRLYWYRQTLGQGPEFLTYFQNEAQLEKSRLLSDRFSAERPKGSFSTLEIQRTEQGDSAMYLCASSWGDRAYEQYFGPGTRLTVT.

This chain connects TRBV2 to TRBJ2-7, with TRBD2 identical over 10 bases. Germline assignment: CDR1 SNHLY and CDR2 FYNNEI. This CDR3 has 15 amino acids. J lost 1 base, V lost 5 bases, and 5 bases had no gene match. CDR3 residues: CASSPRTSGSYEQYF. The CDR3 bases are TGTGCCAGCAGTCCCCGGACTAGCGGTTCCTACGAGCAGTACTTC.

There are a few counts of this clone. The rearrangement links TRBV18 to TRBJ2-7; 9 bases match TRBD2. The length of the CDR3 is 17 residues. The V segment lost 6 bases and the J segment 5 bases; nucleotides outside the gene matches: 17. CDR1 and CDR2 (germline): KGHSH, LQKENI. The CDR3 protein is CASSGPRGSGSVDEQYF. CDR3 nucleotide sequence: TGTGCCAGCTCCGGCCCGAGGGGTAGCGGGAGTGTGGACGAGCAGTACTTC.

The chain combines TRBV19 with TRBJ2-3, with D possibly being TRBD1 (6 bases). CDR1 is LNHDA and CDR2 is SQIVND in the germline V gene (reference sequence). Trimming cost V 6 bases and J 0 bases, with 10 bases left between them. CDR3 length: 14 amino acids. CDR3: CASRDSSSTDTQYF. CDR3 coding DNA: TGTGCCAGTAGGGACAGTTCTAGCACAGATACGCAGTATTTT.

This clone has a single count. The chain couples TRBV5-1 to TRBJ2-2; D might be TRBD1 (5 bases). Germline CDR1 reads SGHRS; CDR2 reads YFSETQ. V was shortened by 1 base and J by 0 bases, with 10 bases between the two germline ends. This CDR3 has 16 amino acids. The CDR3 loop is CASSLMPGTNTGELFF. The CDR3 bases are TGCGCCAGCAGCTTGATGCCAGGGACGAACACCGGGGAGCTGTTTTTT.

V gene TRBV10-2 combines with J gene TRBJ1-1; D is unclear. CDR3 length equals 13 residues. Trimming stripped 2 bases from V and 4 bases from J, with 8 bases between. Per germline, CDR1 WSHSY and CDR2 SAAADI. CDR3 DNA: TGCGCCAGCAGTGAGACGGGGAGCACTGAAGCTTTCTTT. It yields the protein CASSETGSTEAFF.

The chain uses TRBV28 and TRBJ1-5; 8 bases match TRBD1. The J segment lost 6 bases and the V segment lost 6 bases, leaving 10 bases of the junction unmatched. Per germline, CDR1 MDHEN and CDR2 SYDVKM. The CDR3 extends over 15 amino acids. The CDR3 protein is CASRTDRAGVQPQHF. In DNA form, the CDR3 reads TGTGCCAGCAGAACGGACAGGGCAGGCGTTCAGCCCCAGCATTTT.

CDR3 nucleotides: TGTGCCAGCAGTTCCAGGGGGTCTAACGAAGCTTTCTTT. Encoded protein: CASSSRGSNEAFF. The gene calls are TRBV5-6 and TRBJ1-1; TRBD1 agrees at 7 bases. This CDR3 comprises 13 residues. CDR1 is SGHDT and CDR2 is YYEEEE in the germline V gene. V lost 5 bases to trimming and J lost 8 bases; unmatched junction nucleotides: 9.

This clone was detected once. This chain connects TRBV9 to TRBJ2-2, with TRBD2 identical over 12 bases. Unmatched junction bases numbered 9, after V lost 0 bases and J lost 6 bases. The CDR3 is made up of 18 amino acids. Germline V gene lookup returns CDR1 SGDLS and CDR2 YYNGEE. This chain's CDR3 is CASSVVPSGRGIAGELFF. The DNA for the CDR3 is TGTGCCAGCAGCGTAGTACCTAGCGGGAGGGGGATTGCCGGGGAGCTGTTTTTT.

V is TRBV19 and J is TRBJ2-6; perhaps TRBD2 as D (6 bases). Germline CDR1 is LNHDA and CDR2 is SQIVND (reference sequence). The CDR3 covers 14 residues. Trimming removed 10 bases from V and 4 bases from J, with 14 bases in between. CDR3 loop: CATGVGWGANVLTF. CDR3 DNA: TGTGCCACGGGGGTTGGGTGGGGGGCCAACGTCCTGACTTTC.

The chain uses TRBV5-1 and TRBJ1-2; 7 bases are a match to TRBD1. The ends lost 1 base at V and 2 bases at J; junction bases unmatched: 5. The CDR3 loop spans 15 amino acids. The V gene's germline CDR1 is SGHRS and CDR2 YFSETQ. The DNA of the CDR3 is TGCGCCAGCAGCTTGTCGACAGGGCCCAACTATGGCTACACCTTC. This gives the protein CASSLSTGPNYGYTF.

The chain joins TRBV7-3 to TRBJ2-1, with 7 bases identical to TRBD2. The CDR3 is 14 amino acids. CDR1 SGHTA and CDR2 FQGTGA come from the germline V gene. The junction had 7 bases not matched to a gene; V was cut back by 2 bases and J by 9 bases. The CDR3: CASSLEGSGGEQFF. In DNA form, the CDR3 reads TGTGCCAGCAGCTTAGAGGGTTCGGGAGGTGAGCAGTTCTTC.